Following are 9 T cell receptor beta chains from one sample sequenced in a study of T cells after posttransplantation cyclophosphamide. Assay used: immunoSEQ multiplex PCR; TCRdb lists only in-frame clones, some missing. Observed in the sample are approximately 31,000 clones, none of them singletons. The sequenced sample was PBMCs. These receptors all come from a woman under 40 in good health and a related stem cell transplant donor.

The table lists this clone with many counts. The DNA of the CDR3 is TGTGCCAGCAGCTTCCGACAGGGTACGAACACCGGGGAGCTGTTTTTT. This sequence encodes CASSFRQGTNTGELFF. This chain joins TRBV7-9 and TRBJ2-2; TRBD1 agrees at 7 bases. CDR1 and CDR2 (germline): SEHNR, FQNEAQ (reference sequence). The junction had 4 bases not matched to a gene; V was cut back by 3 bases and J by 0 bases. This CDR3 comprises 16 residues.

Ten or more counts support this clone. The chain employs TRBV28 and TRBJ1-2; the D is unclear. V shed 3 bases and J shed 3 bases, with 14 bases lying between them. The CDR3 has 15 amino acids. The germline V gene encodes CDR1 MDHEN and CDR2 SYDVKM. The CDR3 coding sequence is TGTGCCAGCAGTTTCCCCAGCGTAAAGTACTATGGCTACACCTTC. The encoded protein is CASSFPSVKYYGYTF.

In this sample, this clone turned up a few times. The chain uses TRBV7-2 and TRBJ2-7; 9 bases line up with TRBD2. The CDR3 is made up of 15 amino acids. Germline loops: CDR1 SGHTA, CDR2 FQGNSA. After removal of 0 bases from V and 7 bases from J, the junction contained 7 bases not matched to a gene. CDR3 protein: CASSLAGIAGVEQYF. The CDR3 DNA sequence: TGTGCCAGCAGCTTAGCGGGGATAGCGGGGGTGGAGCAGTACTTC.

This clone was picked up a small number of times. This chain links TRBV4-2 with TRBJ2-3; 13 nucleotides agree with TRBD2. V was pared by 0 bases and J by 4 bases, with 1 base of the junction left unmatched. The CDR3 covers 16 residues. Per germline, CDR1 LGHNA and CDR2 YNFKEQ. The CDR3 reads CASSQELAGGPDTQYF. The CDR3 nucleotides are TGTGCCAGCAGCCAAGAACTAGCGGGGGGGCCAGATACGCAGTATTTT.

This clone was recorded at least ten times. The rearrangement links TRBV12-5 to TRBJ1-5; 9 bases match TRBD1. The J segment lost 6 bases and the V segment lost 6 bases, leaving 9 bases of the junction unmatched. Germline CDR1 is LGHNT and CDR2 is FRNRAP. The CDR3 covers 15 residues. CDR3 nucleotide sequence: TGTGCTAGTGGCGATACAGGGGGCCTAGGTCAGCCCCAGCATTTT. It translates to CASGDTGGLGQPQHF. The full variable domain, its missing parts supplied by reference TRBV12-5 and TRBJ1-5, is DARVTQTPRHKVTEMGQEVTMRCQPILGHNTVFWYRQTMMQGLELLAYFRNRAPLDDSGMPKDRFSAEMPDATLATLKIQPSEPRDSAVYFCASGDTGGLGQPQHFGDGTRLSIL.

Only a few counts were recorded for this clone. The rearrangement links TRBV7-3 to TRBJ1-2; D unresolved. The CDR3 spans 13 residues. Germline CDR1 is SGHTA and CDR2 is FQGTGA. The CDR3 sequence: CGRKAAANYGYTF. As DNA, the CDR3 is TGTGGCAGGAAGGCTGCCGCTAACTATGGCTACACCTTC.

This clone was counted between two and nine times. The chain uses TRBV19 and TRBJ1-2, with 7 bases fitting TRBD1. CDR1 is LNHDA and CDR2 is SQIVND in the germline V gene (reference sequence). The CDR3 has 13 amino acids. The ends lost 3 bases at V and 5 bases at J; junction bases unmatched: 3. CDR3 nucleotides: TGTGCCAGTAGTATCACAGGGGAGTATGGCTACACCTTC. Its protein is CASSITGEYGYTF.

The CDR3 reads CASSLAGGSTDTQYF. CDR3 bases: TGTGCCAGCAGCTTAGCTGGGGGCAGCACAGATACGCAGTATTTT. The rearrangement links TRBV11-2 to TRBJ2-3; weak D call: TRBD1 (6 bases). The CDR3 is 15 residues long. V lost 1 base, J lost 0 bases, and 8 bases lay in between. Per the germline V gene, CDR1 is SGHAT and CDR2 is FQNNGV.

This clone was counted ten times or more. The gene calls are TRBV18 and TRBJ1-2, with D possibly being TRBD1 (6 bases). CDR1 is KGHSH and CDR2 is LQKENI in the germline V gene. V was cut by 0 bases and J by 0 bases, with 8 bases left in between. This CDR3 region has 15 residues. CDR3 in amino acids: CASSPPTGTNYGYTF. The DNA of the CDR3 is TGTGCCAGCTCACCACCGACAGGAACTAACTATGGCTACACCTTC.